These 7 T cell receptor beta chains were all obtained from the same sample, sequenced in a study of patients and donors after allogeneic stem cell transplantation. TCRdb processed the RT-PCR reads anew with MiXCR; each CDR3 protein has one entry. The table records some 200,000 distinct CDR3 sequences, around two fifths of them present only once. The material sequenced was blood, either unsorted or a sorted T cell fraction (not recorded which). The receptors derive from a human donor who was either an allogeneic HSCT recipient or a stem cell or donor lymphocyte infusion donor (not recorded which). It is not recorded whose cells these are; they may come from a transplant donor.

This chain joins TRBV14 and TRBJ1-3, with a tentative D call TRBD1 (6 bases). Germline lookup yields CDR1 SGHDN and CDR2 FVKESK. Trimming took off 3 bases at V and 3 bases at J, with 9 bases between the two ends. There are 14 residues in the CDR3. The CDR3 loop reads CASSHGGLGNTIYF. The CDR3 bases are TGTGCCAGCAGCCATGGGGGGCTTGGAAACACCATATATTTT.

The chain couples TRBV11-1 to TRBJ2-1, with D perhaps TRBD1 (6 bases). Germline CDR1 is SGHAT and CDR2 is FQDESV (reference sequence). Trimming cost V 1 base and J 9 bases, with 13 bases left between them. This CDR3 contains 14 residues. CDR3 DNA: TGTGCCAGCAGCTTAGAGCAGGGGAGCGCTGAGCAGTTCTTC. Protein sequence: CASSLEQGSAEQFF.

This clonotype was recorded a few times. The chain carries TRBV12-3 or TRBV12-4 and TRBJ1-6, with D unresolved. Trimming removed 6 bases at V and 9 bases at J, with 15 bases between. The CDR3 runs to 14 residues. The CDR3 spells CASSPPGSASPLHF. The DNA for the CDR3 is TGTGCCAGCAGCCCCCCCGGCAGTGCTTCACCCCTCCACTTT.

The genes are TRBV4-1 and TRBJ2-3; D possibly corresponds to TRBD2 (6 bases). This CDR3 spans 17 amino acids. Trimming took 2 bases from V and 3 from J, leaving 18 bases between them. Germline-derived CDR1 and CDR2 are MGHRA and YSYEKL. CDR3 in amino acids: CASSQIHSGPGTDTQYF. CDR3 bases: TGCGCCAGCAGCCAAATCCATAGCGGACCTGGGACAGATACGCAGTATTTT.

This clonotype came up a few times. Compared with germline, one end of the junction differs, possibly owing to a read error. The V gene is TRBV6-2 or TRBV6-3, the J gene TRBJ1-2; a weak D match, TRBD1 (6 bases). Germline loops: CDR1 MNHEY, CDR2 SVGEGT. The CDR3 contains 13 residues. For the CDR3, the DNA is TGTGCCAGCAGCTTCGACCCGGGACACCGACCGAACTTC. Translation: CASSFDPGHRPNF.

The chain links TRBV9 to TRBJ1-4; no firm D call. Germline V gene lookup returns CDR1 SGDLS and CDR2 YYNGEE. V gave up 3 bases and J gave up 8 bases, with 11 bases separating them. The CDR3 has 13 amino acids. CDR3 coding DNA: TGTGCCAGCAGCGCCAACCTCGGGGAAAAACTGTTTTTT. This codes for CASSANLGEKLFF. Variable domain in full (rest from reference TRBV9 and TRBJ1-4): DSGVTQTPKHLITATGQRVTLRCSPRSGDLSVYWYQQSLDQGLQFLIQYYNGEERAKGNILERFSAQQFPDLHSELNLSSLELGDSALYFCASSANLGEKLFFGSGTQLSVL.

The chain's CDR3 is CASSRLAGGLVDIQYF. The CDR3 coding sequence is TGTGCCAGCAGTCGACTAGCGGGAGGGTTGGTGGACATTCAGTACTTC. This chain links TRBV12-3 or TRBV12-4 with TRBJ2-4; TRBD2 matches 14 bases. The CDR3 has 16 amino acids. Trimming at V came to 5 bases and at J to 8 bases, leaving 8 bases not matched to a gene.